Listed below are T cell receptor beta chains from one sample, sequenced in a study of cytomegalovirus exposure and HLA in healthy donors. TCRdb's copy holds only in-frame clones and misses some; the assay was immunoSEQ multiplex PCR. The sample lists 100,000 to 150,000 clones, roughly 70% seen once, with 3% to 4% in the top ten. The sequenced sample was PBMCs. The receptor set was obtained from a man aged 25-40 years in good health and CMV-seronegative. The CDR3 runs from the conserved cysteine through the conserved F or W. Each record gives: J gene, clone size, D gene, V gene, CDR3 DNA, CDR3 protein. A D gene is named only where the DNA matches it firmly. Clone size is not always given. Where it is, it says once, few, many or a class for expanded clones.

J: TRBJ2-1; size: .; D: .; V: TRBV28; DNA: TGTGCCAGCAGCCTCTTTGAGCTGAGGGGGAATGAGCAGTTCTTC; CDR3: CASSLFELRGNEQFF
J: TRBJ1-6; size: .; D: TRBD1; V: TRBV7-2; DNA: TGTGCCAGCAGCTTAACAGGGGATTCACCCCTCTACTTT; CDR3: CASSLTGDSPLYF
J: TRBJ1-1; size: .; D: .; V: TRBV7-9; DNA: TGTGCCAGCAGCTTAGGGACAGTCGGTGAAGCTTTCTTT; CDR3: CASSLGTVGEAFF
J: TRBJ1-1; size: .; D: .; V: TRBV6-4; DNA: TGTGCCAGCTCAGAACAGGGATCATCGTCTGAAGCTTTCTTT; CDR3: CASSEQGSSSEAFF
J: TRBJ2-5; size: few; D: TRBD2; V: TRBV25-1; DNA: TGTGCCAGCAGGGAACGGGGACTAGCGTTTAAAGAGACCCAGTACTTC; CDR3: CASRERGLAFKETQYF
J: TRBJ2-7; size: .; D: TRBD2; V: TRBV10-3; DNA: TGTGCCATCAGTGACCCTCCTGGGGCGGGAGCCTACGAGCAGTACTTC; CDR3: CAISDPPGAGAYEQYF
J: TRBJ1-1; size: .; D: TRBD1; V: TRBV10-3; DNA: TGTGCCATCTTGCGGCCCACAGGGGACACTGAAGCTTTCTTT; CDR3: CAILRPTGDTEAFF
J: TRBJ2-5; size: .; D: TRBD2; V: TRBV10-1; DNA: TGCGCCAGCAGTGATACCCTAGCGGGGTCCTTGGAGACCCAGTACTTC; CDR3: CASSDTLAGSLETQYF
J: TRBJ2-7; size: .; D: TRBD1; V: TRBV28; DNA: TGTGCCAGCAGGGACGATCTGTGGGACAGATTAGGATACGAGCAGTACTTC; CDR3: CASRDDLWDRLGYEQYF
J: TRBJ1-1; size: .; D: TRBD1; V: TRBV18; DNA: TGTGCCAGCTCACGTGACAGGGGGCGATTGGGCACTGAAGCTTTCTTT; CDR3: CASSRDRGRLGTEAFF
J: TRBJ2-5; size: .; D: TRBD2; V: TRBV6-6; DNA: TGTGCCAGCAGTCGCCAAGGACTAGCGGGGGAAGAGACCCAGTACTTC; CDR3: CASSRQGLAGEETQYF
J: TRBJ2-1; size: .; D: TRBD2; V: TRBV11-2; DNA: TGTGCCAGCAGCTTAGGTGTTAGCGGGGGGGCCAATGAGCAGTTCTTC; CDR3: CASSLGVSGGANEQFF
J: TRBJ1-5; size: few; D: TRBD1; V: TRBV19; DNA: TGTGCCAGTAGTCCCTGGGACAGGGGGCTCGATCAGCCCCAGCATTTT; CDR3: CASSPWDRGLDQPQHF
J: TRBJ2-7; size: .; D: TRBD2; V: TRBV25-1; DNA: TGTGCCAGCGGCAGGGGCGGGGGGGCATCCTACGAGCAGTACTTC; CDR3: CASGRGGGASYEQYF
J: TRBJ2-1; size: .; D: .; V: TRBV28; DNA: TGTGCCAGCAGAGACAGGCCGACCGCCTCCTACAATGAGCAGTTCTTC; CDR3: CASRDRPTASYNEQFF
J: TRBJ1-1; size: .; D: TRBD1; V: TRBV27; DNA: TGTGCCAGCAGTTTTAAGACAGGGCTTGAAGCTTTCTTT; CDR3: CASSFKTGLEAFF
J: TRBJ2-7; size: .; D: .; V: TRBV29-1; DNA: TGCAGCGTTTTGGGGGGGCTCTACGAGCAGTACTTC; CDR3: CSVLGGLYEQYF
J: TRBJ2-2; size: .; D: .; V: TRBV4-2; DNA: TGTGCCAGCAGCCCCAGAGGCGGTAGAGTCACCGGGGAGCTGTTTTTT; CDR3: CASSPRGGRVTGELFF
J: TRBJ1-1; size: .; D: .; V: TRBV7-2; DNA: TGTGCCAGCAGCTTAATCCCTTCGGGCACTGAAGCTTTCTTT; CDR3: CASSLIPSGTEAFF
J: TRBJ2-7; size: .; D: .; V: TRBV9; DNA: TGTGCCAGCAGCGTAAGCCCTCAGGGGACCTACGAGCAGTACTTC; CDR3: CASSVSPQGTYEQYF
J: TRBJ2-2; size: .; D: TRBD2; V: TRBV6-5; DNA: TGTGCCAGCGGGTTGGCGGGGGGAAGGTCCGGGGAGCTGTTTTTT; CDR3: CASGLAGGRSGELFF
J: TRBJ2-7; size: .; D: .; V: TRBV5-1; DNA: TGCGCCAGCAGCTTGGTGCACGGTGCCTACGAGCAGTACTTC; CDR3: CASSLVHGAYEQYF
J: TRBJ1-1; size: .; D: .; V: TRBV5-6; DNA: TGTGCCAGCAGACAACGAAGAGACAGTCTTCTTATGAACACTGAAGCTTTCTTT; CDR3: CASRQRRDSLLMNTEAFF
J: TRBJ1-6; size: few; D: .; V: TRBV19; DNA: TGTGCCAGTAGTATCTCAGGGTTTGCGTCCCTCCACTTT; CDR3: CASSISGFASLHF
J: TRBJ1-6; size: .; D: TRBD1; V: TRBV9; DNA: TGTGCCAGCAGCGCACCGACAGGGTTCGATCGTAATTCACCCCTCCACTTT; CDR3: CASSAPTGFDRNSPLHF
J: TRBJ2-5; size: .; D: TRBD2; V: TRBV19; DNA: TGTGCCAGTAGTCATGCCACGGGGAGCGGGGGCCAAGAGACCCAGTACTTC; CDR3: CASSHATGSGGQETQYF
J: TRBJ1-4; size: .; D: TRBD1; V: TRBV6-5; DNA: TGTGCCAGTTGTAGGACAGGGGGAAATGAAAAACTGTTTTTT; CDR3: CASCRTGGNEKLFF
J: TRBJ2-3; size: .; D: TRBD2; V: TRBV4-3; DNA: TGCGCCAGCAGCCAGACCTTACTAGCGGGGGCCCGCACAGATACGCAGTATTTT; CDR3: CASSQTLLAGARTDTQYF
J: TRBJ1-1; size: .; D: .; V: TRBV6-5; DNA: TGTGCCAGCAGTTACACACGGAACACTGAAGCTTTCTTT; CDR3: CASSYTRNTEAFF
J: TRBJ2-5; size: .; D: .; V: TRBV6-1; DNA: TGTGCCAGCACCCGACAGGTCGGATACCAAGAGACCCAGTACTTC; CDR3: CASTRQVGYQETQYF
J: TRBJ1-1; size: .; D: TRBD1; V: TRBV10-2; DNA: TGCGCCAGCGTGAAGGGGGCTTGGGGTATGAACACTGAAGCTTTCTTT; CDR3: CASVKGAWGMNTEAFF
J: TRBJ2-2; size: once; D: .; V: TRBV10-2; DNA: TGCGCCAGCAAGAAGGACACGAACACCGGGGAGCTGTTTTTT; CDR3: CASKKDTNTGELFF
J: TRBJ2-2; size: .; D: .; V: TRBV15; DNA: TGTGCCACCAGCAGAGTAGGGGAGCTGTTTTTT; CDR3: CATSRVGELFF
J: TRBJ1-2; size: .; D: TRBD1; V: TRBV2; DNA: TGTGCCAGCAGTGAAATGGGACAGGGGGCCGTAGTGAATGGCTACACCTTC; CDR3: CASSEMGQGAVVNGYTF
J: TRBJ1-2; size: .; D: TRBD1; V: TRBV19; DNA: TGTGCCAGTAGTACCCTTTCGACAGGGGCAGTTGGCTACACCTTC; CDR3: CASSTLSTGAVGYTF
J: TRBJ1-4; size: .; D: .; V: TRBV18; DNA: TGTGCCAGCTCCACCACGTCAGGGGAAAAACTGTTTTTT; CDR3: CASSTTSGEKLFF
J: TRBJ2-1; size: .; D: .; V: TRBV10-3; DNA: TGTGCCATCAGTGAGGGAGGTGAGCAGTTCTTC; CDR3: CAISEGGEQFF
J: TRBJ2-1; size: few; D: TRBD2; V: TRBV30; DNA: TGTGCCTGGAGCGAGGGACTAGCGGACGACAATGAGCAGTTCTTC; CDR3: CAWSEGLADDNEQFF
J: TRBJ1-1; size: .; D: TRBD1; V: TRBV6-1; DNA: TGTGCCAGCAGTGATAGGACAGGCGAAGCTTTCTTT; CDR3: CASSDRTGEAFF
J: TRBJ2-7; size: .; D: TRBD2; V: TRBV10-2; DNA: TGCGCCAGCAGTGAGTCTTTTTTGGGTAGCGGGTACGAGCAGTACTTC; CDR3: CASSESFLGSGYEQYF
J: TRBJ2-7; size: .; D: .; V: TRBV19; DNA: TGTGCCAGTAGTATAGGCGCCAACTCCTACGAGCAGTACTTC; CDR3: CASSIGANSYEQYF
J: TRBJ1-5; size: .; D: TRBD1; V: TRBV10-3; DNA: TGTGCCATCAGTGAGTCGGGAGGACAGGGCCCGGGTCAGCCCCAGCATTTT; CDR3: CAISESGGQGPGQPQHF
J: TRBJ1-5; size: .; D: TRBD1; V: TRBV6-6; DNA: TGTGCCAGCACGGACAGGGGTGTTCAGCCCCAGCATTTT; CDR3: CASTDRGVQPQHF
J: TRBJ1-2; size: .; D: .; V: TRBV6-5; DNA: TGTGCCAGCAGTTACACAGCGGCCGGGGTAGGCTACACCTTC; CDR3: CASSYTAAGVGYTF
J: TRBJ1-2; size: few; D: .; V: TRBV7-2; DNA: TGTGCCAGCAGCTTAAAATCCGTTTATGGCTACACCTTC; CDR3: CASSLKSVYGYTF
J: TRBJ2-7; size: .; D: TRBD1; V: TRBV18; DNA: TGTGCCAGCTCACGACAGGGGGGATCTGGAGAGCAGTACTTC; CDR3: CASSRQGGSGEQYF
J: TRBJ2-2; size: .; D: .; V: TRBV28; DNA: TGTGCCAGCAGCGGACAGCCCGCCGGGGAGCTGTTTTTT; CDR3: CASSGQPAGELFF
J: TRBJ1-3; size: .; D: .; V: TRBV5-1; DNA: TGCGCCAGCAGCTTGGAGGGGGAGCAGAGCTCTGGAAACACCATATATTTT; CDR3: CASSLEGEQSSGNTIYF
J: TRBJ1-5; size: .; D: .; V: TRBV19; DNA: TGTGCCAGTAGCTTACAGTTCCGCAATCAGCCCCAGCATTTT; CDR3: CASSLQFRNQPQHF
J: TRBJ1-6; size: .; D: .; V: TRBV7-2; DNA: TGTGCCAGCGCCCATTCAGGGGATAATTCACCCCTCCACTTT; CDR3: CASAHSGDNSPLHF
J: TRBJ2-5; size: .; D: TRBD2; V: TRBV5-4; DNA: TGTGCCAGCAGCTTAGCGGGGGGGCAAGAGACCCAGTACTTC; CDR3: CASSLAGGQETQYF
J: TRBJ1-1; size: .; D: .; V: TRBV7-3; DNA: TGTGCCAGCAGCCTTACAGGAATGAACACTGAAGCTTTCTTT; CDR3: CASSLTGMNTEAFF
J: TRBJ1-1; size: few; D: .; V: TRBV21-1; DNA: TGTGCCAGCAGCAGTCAGGGAATTGGCACTGAAGCTTTCTTT; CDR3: CASSSQGIGTEAFF